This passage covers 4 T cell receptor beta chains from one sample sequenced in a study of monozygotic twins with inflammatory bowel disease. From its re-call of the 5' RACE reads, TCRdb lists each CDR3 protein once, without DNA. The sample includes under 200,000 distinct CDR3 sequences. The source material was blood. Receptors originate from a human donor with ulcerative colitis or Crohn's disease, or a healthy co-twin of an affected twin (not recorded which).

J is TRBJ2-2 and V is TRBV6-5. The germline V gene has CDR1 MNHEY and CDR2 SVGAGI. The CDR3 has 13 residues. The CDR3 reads CASSYSGTGKLFF.

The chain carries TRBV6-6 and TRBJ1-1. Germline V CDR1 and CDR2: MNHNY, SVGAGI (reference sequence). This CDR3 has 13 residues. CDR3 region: CASITDRNTEAFF.

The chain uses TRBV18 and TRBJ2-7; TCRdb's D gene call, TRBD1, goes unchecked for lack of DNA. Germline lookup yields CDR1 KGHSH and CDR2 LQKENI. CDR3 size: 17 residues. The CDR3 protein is CASSRETPGQGFYEQYF.

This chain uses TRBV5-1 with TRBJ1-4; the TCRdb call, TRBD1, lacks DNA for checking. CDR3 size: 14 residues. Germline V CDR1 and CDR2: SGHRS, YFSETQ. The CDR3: CASSLTGGGEKPFF. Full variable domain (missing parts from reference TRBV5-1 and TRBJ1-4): KAGVTQTPRYLIKTRGQQVTLSCSPISGHRSVSWYQQTPGQGLQFLFEYFSETQRNKGNFPGRFSGRQFSNSRSEMNVSTLELGDSALYLCASSLTGGGEKPFFGSGTQLSVL.